The 29 T cell receptor beta chains in this list originate from one sample, sequenced in a study of regulatory T cells in long-lasting Graves disease. Time point described: persistent/refractory GD, antithyroid drugs over 5 years with positive TRAb. There was RNA extracted from PBMCs, and the TCR library was made from it. Construction of the TCR beta libraries employed iRepertoire HTBI primers in conjunction with Arm-PCR of CDR3 regions. TCRdb re-called the multiplex PCR reads through MiXCR, storing one row per CDR3 protein. The sample consists of about 470,000 distinct CDR3 sequences, 20% to 25% of them appearing once. The specimen comprised peripheral blood mononuclear cells (PBMCs), sampled when the disease was refractory, from a patient treated with antithyroid drugs. These receptors originate from a female donor with Graves disease.

The V and J genes are TRBV5-1 and TRBJ2-2, with 14 bases fitting TRBD2. CDR3 length: 21 amino acids. The germline gives CDR1 SGHRS, CDR2 YFSETQ. V was pared by 4 bases and J by 1 base, with 15 bases of the junction left unmatched. CDR3 in amino acids: CASSPYSGLAGGPLNTGELFF. CDR3 bases: TGCGCCAGCAGCCCCTACAGCGGACTAGCGGGAGGCCCCCTGAACACCGGGGAGCTGTTTTTT.

This clonotype was observed at least ten times. V usage is TRBV28 and J usage is TRBJ2-4, with a tentative D call TRBD1 (5 bases). V shed 6 bases and J shed 4 bases, with 13 bases lying between them. The CDR3 contains 14 residues. Germline assignment: CDR1 MDHEN and CDR2 SYDVKM. The CDR3 region is CASRPKAGKNIQYF. The CDR3 DNA sequence: TGTGCCAGCAGACCCAAGGCAGGGAAAAACATTCAGTACTTC.

The chain employs TRBV25-1 and TRBJ2-5; tentatively, D is TRBD1 (5 bases). Trimming took 2 bases from V and 4 from J, leaving 11 bases between them. Germline assignment: CDR1 MGHDK and CDR2 SYGVNS. The CDR3 spans 14 residues. As DNA, the CDR3 is TGTGCCAGCAGTGAAGCATGGGGCAGAGAGACCCAGTACTTC. Translation gives CASSEAWGRETQYF.

This clonotype was observed many times. The V call is TRBV28, the J call TRBJ1-2, with a weak D call TRBD1 (5 bases). This CDR3 is built from 16 residues. Germline V gene data show CDR1 as MDHEN and CDR2 as SYDVKM. V lost 3 bases to trimming and J lost 3 bases, with 17 bases between them. CDR3 sequence: CASSFTGPLYDYGYTF. CDR3 DNA: TGTGCCAGCAGTTTTACAGGCCCACTCTATGACTATGGCTACACCTTC.

This clonotype appeared a few times. This chain connects TRBV7-9 to TRBJ2-3, with D tentatively TRBD2 (6 bases). The CDR3 has 11 amino acids. Trimming removed 8 bases at V and 10 bases at J, with 13 bases between. Germline values: CDR1 SEHNR, CDR2 FQNEAQ (reference sequence). The CDR3 DNA reads as TGTGCCAGCCCATCGTCGGGAGCGCAGTATTTT. It encodes CASPSSGAQYF.

This clonotype was found a few times. The J gene is TRBJ2-3, the V gene TRBV28, with TRBD2 identical over 9 bases. Germline V gene lookup returns CDR1 MDHEN and CDR2 SYDVKM. The CDR3 has 15 residues. The J segment lost 2 bases and the V segment lost 5 bases, leaving 5 bases of the junction unmatched. CDR3 loop: CASSLLAGYTDTQYF. CDR3 DNA sequence: TGTGCCAGCAGTCTACTAGCGGGCTACACAGATACGCAGTATTTT.

This clonotype was detected ten times or more. CDR3 nucleotides: TGTGCCAGCAGAAGGACACTAGCGGGGAGGTACGAGCAGTACTTC. Protein product: CASRRTLAGRYEQYF. V gene TRBV2 combines with J gene TRBJ2-7; 10 bases fit TRBD2. CDR1 is SNHLY and CDR2 is FYNNEI in the germline V gene. The CDR3 has 15 amino acids. Germline trimming cut 6 bases from V and 4 bases from J; bases unmatched to any gene: 9. Variable domain in full (rest from reference TRBV2 and TRBJ2-7): EPEVTQTPSHQVTQMGQEVILRCVPISNHLYFYWYRQILGQKVEFLVSFYNNEISEKSEIFDDQFSVERPDGSNFTLKIRSTKLEDSAMYFCASRRTLAGRYEQYFGPGTRLTVT.

This clonotype was counted ten times or more. The chain has TRBV4-1 and TRBJ1-4; no clear D gene. In germline, CDR1 is MGHRA, CDR2 YSYEKL. This CDR3 has 12 residues. V was clipped by 0 bases and J by 7 bases, with 3 bases between them. The CDR3 reads CASSQDSEKLFF. DNA for the CDR3: TGCGCCAGCAGCCAAGATAGTGAAAAACTGTTTTTT.

The chain employs TRBV19 and TRBJ2-7, with D possibly TRBD1 on 5 matching bases. The CDR3 consists of 14 residues. With 5 bases removed from V and 7 bases from J, the gap between germline ends came to 18 bases. Germline V gene sequence: CDR1 LNHDA, CDR2 SQIVND (reference sequence). The CDR3: CASSQGPSIGEQYF. DNA for the CDR3: TGTGCCAGTAGTCAGGGCCCCAGTATCGGGGAGCAGTACTTC.

V and J are TRBV5-1 and TRBJ2-7, with 10 bases fitting TRBD1. Trimming cost V 1 base and J 1 base; bases outside gene matches: 23. The CDR3 totals 22 residues. Germline assignment: CDR1 SGHRS and CDR2 YFSETQ. The CDR3 DNA reads as TGCGCCAGCAGCTTGCGGAGGACAGGGGGAGATTCTGGGGTTCAACCATCCTACGAGCAGTACTTC. Translated: CASSLRRTGGDSGVQPSYEQYF.

This clonotype turned up a few times. This chain uses TRBV3-1 with TRBJ2-7, with D possibly called TRBD1 or TRBD2 (5 bases each). Germline CDR1 is LGHDT and CDR2 is YNNKEL (reference sequence). The CDR3 spans 17 residues. V lost 4 bases and J 3 bases, leaving 22 bases between the germline ends. This CDR3 is CASSRSLRPQRGYEQYF. The CDR3 nucleotides read TGTGCCAGCAGCCGTTCCTTGCGGCCTCAGAGGGGCTACGAGCAGTACTTC.

This clonotype showed up many times. The V and J genes are TRBV27 and TRBJ1-5; D gene unclear. V shed 5 bases and J shed 0 bases, with 8 bases lying between them. Germline CDR1 and CDR2: MNHEY and SMNVEV (reference sequence). The length of the CDR3 is 14 residues. The CDR3 DNA sequence: TGTGCCAGCAGTGGAGGTTATAGCAATCAGCCCCAGCATTTT. This gives the protein CASSGGYSNQPQHF.

The chain links TRBV4-1 to TRBJ2-4; D possibly corresponds to TRBD1 (6 bases). CDR3 length equals 15 residues. V lost 3 bases and J lost 0, with 9 bases in between. Looked up from germline, CDR1 is MGHRA and CDR2 is YSYEKL. CDR3 sequence reads: CASSHGTLAKNIQYF. CDR3 in DNA: TGCGCCAGCAGCCACGGGACATTAGCCAAAAACATTCAGTACTTC.

The sample holds many counts of this clonotype. This rearrangement joins TRBV2 to TRBJ1-5; the match to TRBD1 covers 10 bases. V lost 6 bases and J lost 0; bases outside the gene matches: 14. The CDR3 sequence is 19 residues long. Looked up from germline, CDR1 is SNHLY and CDR2 is FYNNEI. DNA for the CDR3: TGTGCCAGCAGCAAAACCGGGACAGGGGTATCCTATAGCAATCAGCCCCAGCATTTT. Protein product: CASSKTGTGVSYSNQPQHF.

This rearrangement joins TRBV6-1 to TRBJ1-5; D unresolved. Germline loops: CDR1 MNHNS, CDR2 SASEGT. V was trimmed by 8 bases and J by 0 bases, leaving 23 bases between them. The length of the CDR3 is 18 residues. The CDR3 DNA reads as TGTGCCAGCGGGTTCCCTGGGCCCGACTCTAATAGCAATCAGCCCCAGCATTTT. Protein product: CASGFPGPDSNSNQPQHF.

Points on this clonotype: It may be a read error: a sequence one base away is much more abundant. V and J are TRBV3-1 and TRBJ2-7; D may match TRBD1 or TRBD2 (5 bases each). In germline, CDR1 is LGHDT, CDR2 YNNKEL (reference sequence). The V end was cut by 3 bases, the J end by 2 bases, with 14 bases between. This CDR3 region has 15 residues. CDR3 sequence (DNA): TGTGCCAGCAGCCAGGGACGGCCCGTAACCTACGAGCAGTACTTC. As protein: CASSQGRPVTYEQYF.

This clonotype was detected ten times or more. The chain is built from TRBV2 and TRBJ2-2; TRBD2 aligns across 8 bases. This CDR3 comprises 17 residues. Germline V gene lookup returns CDR1 SNHLY and CDR2 FYNNEI. J was trimmed by 1 base and V by 6 bases; bases with no gene match: 10. Written as DNA, the CDR3 is TGTGCCAGCAGGGTCCTACTAGCGGAGTGGAACACCGGGGAGCTGTTTTTT. Its protein product is CASRVLLAEWNTGELFF.

The chain uses TRBV2 and TRBJ2-7, with D perhaps matching TRBD2 (5 bases). The CDR3 runs 12 residues. Germline V gene lookup returns CDR1 SNHLY and CDR2 FYNNEI. V shed 10 bases and J shed 3 bases, with 13 bases lying between them. The CDR3 loop is CAILDSFYEQYF. The CDR3 nucleotides read TGTGCCATCCTGGACTCTTTCTACGAGCAGTACTTC.

Note on this clonotype: This may be a read error, as it is one base from a much larger clone. This chain joins TRBV12-3 or TRBV12-4 and TRBJ1-6, with D perhaps TRBD1 (6 bases). This CDR3 comprises 16 residues. This CDR3 is CAGSLAQGRGGSPLHF. The CDR3 coding sequence is TGTGCCGGCAGTTTAGCCCAGGGAAGGGGGGGTTCACCCCTCCACTTT.

This clonotype has only a few counts. The chain uses TRBV19 and TRBJ2-7; unclear D gene. Germline CDR1 is LNHDA and CDR2 is SQIVND (reference sequence). This CDR3 contains 15 residues. V lost 5 bases and J 3 bases, leaving 17 bases between the germline ends. CDR3 bases: TGTGCCAGTAGTGCGGAACCGGAGTCTCACTACGAGCAGTACTTC. It encodes CASSAEPESHYEQYF.

This clonotype was seen many times. The V gene is TRBV2, the J gene TRBJ1-5, with 9 bases fitting TRBD1. The CDR3 has 14 residues. Losses at the gene ends were 6 bases for V and 4 bases for J; bases not matched to a gene: 4. Germline V gives CDR1 SNHLY, CDR2 FYNNEI. The CDR3 sequence is CASRTGGGNQPQHF. As DNA, the CDR3 is TGTGCCAGCAGGACAGGGGGAGGAAATCAGCCCCAGCATTTT.

As to this clonotype: It may be a read error: a sequence one base away is much more abundant. The genes are TRBV19 and TRBJ1-1; 8 bases align to TRBD1. This CDR3 comprises 14 residues. In germline, CDR1 is LNHDA, CDR2 SQIVND (reference sequence). The CDR3 sequence is CASSINRGNTEDFF. The DNA for the CDR3 is TGTGCCAGTAGTATTAACAGGGGGAACACTGAAGATTTCTTT.

This clonotype came up many times. The chain has TRBV7-3 and TRBJ2-2; 10 bases are a match to TRBD2. This CDR3 has 17 amino acids. Germline assignment: CDR1 SGHTA and CDR2 FQGTGA. J was trimmed by 2 bases and V by 5 bases; bases with no gene match: 8. The CDR3 nucleotides read TGTGCCAGCAGCCTCAGCGGGAGGGTAGCTAACACCGGGGAGCTGTTTTTT. Protein sequence: CASSLSGRVANTGELFF.

The chain employs TRBV19 and TRBJ1-1, with D maybe TRBD1 (6 bases). Trimming removed 5 bases at V and 5 bases at J, with 18 bases between. Germline CDR1 is LNHDA and CDR2 is SQIVND (reference sequence). This CDR3 region has 15 residues. The DNA for the CDR3 is TGTGCCAGTAGTGCGCCATCTAGGGACAAGACTGAAGCTTTCTTT. Protein: CASSAPSRDKTEAFF.

Many counts were recorded for this clonotype. J is TRBJ2-2 and V is TRBV27; D possibly corresponds to TRBD2 (7 bases). The germline V gene encodes CDR1 MNHEY and CDR2 SMNVEV (reference sequence). The CDR3 consists of 13 residues. Deletions cut 7 bases from V and 11 bases from J, with 17 bases between. CDR3 nucleotides: TGTGCCAGCACCTGGGGGGGCAGGGGAGAGCTGTTTTTT. It specifies CASTWGGRGELFF.

Worth noting for this clonotype: This sequence may be a read error, since a much larger clone differs from it by one base. The chain recombines TRBV11-2 with TRBJ1-2, with 11 bases identical to TRBD1. J gave up 4 bases and V 0 bases, and 4 bases lay outside the gene matches. CDR3 length equals 16 residues. The germline V gene has CDR1 SGHAT and CDR2 FQNNGV. DNA of the CDR3: TGTGCCAGCAGCTTAGAGGCCGGGACAGGGGGCTATGGCTACACCTTC. Protein sequence: CASSLEAGTGGYGYTF.

This clonotype was detected a few times. V gene TRBV7-6 combines with J gene TRBJ2-2, with unresolved D. Trimming stripped 3 bases from V and 0 bases from J, with 14 bases between. Germline V gene data show CDR1 as SGHVS and CDR2 as FNYEAQ. This CDR3 comprises 17 residues. CDR3 amino acids: CASSFRFRRANTGELFF. The CDR3 region has the DNA TGTGCCAGCAGCTTTAGATTCCGCAGAGCGAACACCGGGGAGCTGTTTTTT.

Notes on this clonotype: This may be a read error: a much more frequent sequence differs by one nucleotide. V and J are TRBV6-1 and TRBJ1-1, with 9 bases identical to TRBD1. The CDR3 runs to 15 residues. CDR1 and CDR2 (germline): MNHNS, SASEGT. Trimming took 5 bases from V and 1 from J; bases not matched to a gene: 5. The CDR3 spells CASSPGQGTNTEAFF. The DNA of the CDR3 is TGTGCCAGCAGTCCGGGACAGGGCACGAACACTGAAGCTTTCTTT.

In its sample, this clonotype was seen many times. V gene TRBV6-1 combines with J gene TRBJ2-7, with D possibly TRBD1 on 6 matching bases. V was pared by 8 bases and J by 0 bases, with 8 bases between. CDR1 and CDR2 from the germline V gene are MNHNS and SASEGT. The CDR3 has 12 residues. The CDR3 reads CASGGSSYEQYF. The DNA for the CDR3 is TGTGCCAGCGGGGGCAGCTCCTACGAGCAGTACTTC.